This T cell receptor (beta chain) is drawn from a study of T-cell reconstitution after alpha-beta-depleted transplantation in children. A word on this clonotype: Antigen specificity is unknown.

Study results and caveats: T-cell numbers and diversity, one year after transplant, stemmed largely from T cells that were newly produced. About two months after transplant, alpha-beta T cells reportedly came from several hundred expanded graft clones. Some patients showed high day-60 TCRbeta diversity, which derived from surviving recipient T cells and thymic progenitors.

V shed 3 bases and J 4 bases; nucleotides not matched to a gene: 9. The CDR3 covers 16 residues. CDR1 is DFQATT, CDR2 SNEGSKA, per germline (reference sequence). A TCRbeta library incorporating unique molecular identifiers was prepared. From the PCR reads, TCRdb called clonotypes with MiXCR, one entry per CDR3 protein. This sample has approximately 230,000 distinct CDR3 sequences, with 20% to 30% found just once. The specimen was PBMCs, collected before TCRalphabeta/CD19-depleted stem cell transplant. This sequence was found in a girl aged 2 to 10 with Fanconi anemia, due to receive a stem cell transplant. V and J are TRBV20-1 and TRBJ2-1, with 10 nucleotides matching TRBD2. The CDR3 nucleotides read TGCAGTGCTAGGGCGACTGGACTAGCGGATTACAATGAGCAGTTCTTC. Translation: CSARATGLADYNEQFF.